The entry that follows covers one T cell receptor beta chain sequence. The sample is drawn from a study of shared clonotypes between healthy human individuals. Generated by immunoSEQ multiplex PCR, the TCRdb table keeps only in-frame clones and is missing some. This table holds around 1.9 million clones, 93% found once. The V gene's germline CDR1 is SGHVS and CDR2 FNYEAQ. The CDR3 extends over 12 amino acids. V was clipped by 3 bases and J by 10 bases; unmatched bases: 4. The naive CD8 fraction comprised CD45RO-negative cells positively selected for CCR7 and excluded terminally differentiated effector memory CD45RA+ cells.

This sequence was found in a man in his late teens or twenties in good health. Some clones in this sample may be carry-over from other donors' samples. Sequencing used naive CD8+ T cells from PBMCs. This chain uses TRBV7-6 with TRBJ2-3, with 7 bases identical to TRBD2. For the CDR3, the DNA is TGTGCCAGCAGCTTGGGGGGGTATCCGCAGTATTTT. Its protein product is CASSLGGYPQYF.